These 4 T cell receptor beta chains were sequenced from one sample in a study of T-cell memory formation after mild COVID-19. TCRdb re-called the 5' RACE reads through MiXCR, storing one row per CDR3 protein. The data show around 420,000 distinct CDR3 sequences, around 24% seen once. What was sequenced was PBMCs or a T cell subset sorted from them (not recorded which). The receptors were gathered from an adult woman who had mild COVID-19 (a few samples of this study predate the infection). Cell type and time point are not known.

This clonotype has more than one count but fewer than ten. The V gene is TRBV6-6, the J gene TRBJ1-1; D is perhaps TRBD1 (5 bases). The V and J ends lost 7 bases and 4 bases respectively, with 19 bases between them. The CDR3 is made up of 15 amino acids. Looked up from germline, CDR1 is MNHNY and CDR2 is SVGAGI (reference sequence). CDR3 sequence reads: CASTPRGGCGTEAFF. Written as DNA, the CDR3 is TGTGCCAGCACCCCTAGGGGCGGGTGCGGCACTGAAGCTTTCTTT.

This clonotype was counted many times. The chain employs TRBV5-6 and TRBJ2-5, with D unclear. This CDR3 region has 11 residues. Germline CDR1 SGHDT, CDR2 YYEEEE. Deletions cut 4 bases from V and 5 bases from J, with 6 bases between. In nucleotides, the CDR3 is TGTGCCAGCAGCCGTGGGGAGACCCAGTACTTC. Its translation is CASSRGETQYF.

The chain joins TRBV5-1 to TRBJ2-1; possibly TRBD1 or TRBD2 for D (5 bases each). The CDR3 consists of 16 residues. V shed 0 bases and J shed 7 bases, with 17 bases lying between them. Germline V gene sequence: CDR1 SGHRS, CDR2 YFSETQ. The CDR3 is CASSLGDVVPTNEQFF. As DNA, the CDR3 is TGCGCCAGCAGCTTGGGGGACGTCGTTCCCACTAATGAGCAGTTCTTC.

This clonotype was recorded a few times. The V gene is TRBV20-1, the J gene TRBJ2-2, with D perhaps TRBD1 or TRBD2 (5 bases each). The CDR3 loop spans 15 amino acids. Between the trimmed V and J ends, which lost 3 bases and 5 bases, there was a span of 16 bases. Germline CDR1 and CDR2: DFQATT and SNEGSKA (reference sequence). As DNA, the CDR3 is TGCAGTGCTAGTGGGCCGAGGGGAAAGACCGGGGAGCTGTTTTTT. Its translation: CSASGPRGKTGELFF.